Sequencing of this T cell receptor (beta chain) was carried out in a study of siplizumab effects on memory and regulatory T cells. Broader study findings: Assignment to unstimulated subsets succeeded for only a minor fraction of the alloreactive clones. Both greater diversity than memory cells and a major contribution to the alloresponse seemed to characterize naive T cells.

Sequencing of each sample assayed roughly 100,000 TCR templates. Assay used: immunoSEQ multiplex PCR; TCRdb lists only in-frame clones, some missing. The data hold some 100,000 clones, with approximately 90% observed a single time. This clone is a singleton in its sample. What it binds is not known. CDR1 and CDR2 from the germline V gene are MDHEN and SYDVKM. V was clipped by 5 bases and J by 1 base; unmatched bases: 6. The CDR3 totals 16 residues. Input material: Tregs sorted from blood. The receptor was isolated from a human donor in good health. V and J are TRBV28 and TRBJ1-5; 9 positions agree with TRBD1. The DNA of the CDR3 is TGTGCCAGCAGTACATACAGGGGGCTGAGCAATCAGCCCCAGCATTTT. Translating gives CASSTYRGLSNQPQHF.